What follows are 25 T cell receptor beta chains derived from one specimen sequenced in a study of blood T cell repertoires in COVID-19. Clones were read by immunoSEQ multiplex PCR, and TCRdb kept only the in-frame ones, dropping some. The repertoire includes fewer than 400,000 clones, 85% of them detected once, and 3.5% to 4% sits in the top ten. Sequenced sample: peripheral blood. Source of these receptors: a woman between 18 and 29 years old with acute or convalescent COVID-19.

The chain carries TRBV7-8 and TRBJ2-7, with D unresolved. V lost 3 bases and J lost 0, with 6 bases in between. CDR1 and CDR2 from the germline V gene are SGHVS and FQNEAQ. The CDR3 contains 13 residues. The CDR3 nucleotides read TGTGCCAGCAGCTTTGCCAGCTCCTACGAGCAGTACTTC. It yields the protein CASSFASSYEQYF. The variable domain in full, completed from reference TRBV7-8 and TRBJ2-7, reads GAGVSQSPRYKVAKRGQDVALRCDPISGHVSLFWYQQALGQGPEFLTYFQNEAQLDKSGLPSDRFFAERPEGSVSTLKIQRTQQEDSAVYLCASSFASSYEQYFGPGTRLTVT.

The chain combines TRBV3-1 (or the pseudogene TRBV3-2) with TRBJ1-1; 8 bases agree with TRBD1. The CDR3 is made up of 18 amino acids. Germline values: CDR1 LGHDT, CDR2 YNNKEL (reference sequence). The ends lost 4 bases at V and 0 bases at J; junction bases unmatched: 13. This CDR3 reads CASSRTPTGAPVNTEAFF. CDR3 nucleotides: TGTGCCAGCAGCCGAACTCCGACAGGGGCCCCAGTGAACACTGAAGCTTTCTTT.

The chain joins TRBV6-2 or TRBV6-3 to TRBJ1-5; D call uncertain. The length of the CDR3 is 16 residues. V was shortened by 0 bases and J by 0 bases, with 9 bases between the two germline ends. Germline V CDR1 and CDR2: MNHEY, SVGEGT. The CDR3 nucleotides are TGTGCCAGCAGTTACTCGTTTTCAGGTAGCAATCAGCCCCAGCATTTT. It codes for CASSYSFSGSNQPQHF.

For the CDR3, the DNA is TGTGCCAGTATGCGGGGGCGCGGGGTCACTGAAGCTTTCTTT. Translated: CASMRGRGVTEAFF. The J gene is TRBJ1-1, the V gene TRBV19; D perhaps matches TRBD1 (6 bases). The CDR3 has 14 amino acids. V lost 7 bases to trimming and J lost 4 bases, with 16 bases between them. The V gene's germline CDR1 is LNHDA and CDR2 SQIVND (reference sequence). Based on the CDR3 plus reference TRBV19 and TRBJ1-1, the full variable domain is DGGITQSPKYLFRKEGQNVTLSCEQNLNHDAMYWYRQDPGQGLRLIYYSQIVNDFQKGDIAEGYSVSREKKESFPLTVTSAQKNPTAFYLCASMRGRGVTEAFFGQGTRLTVV.

This sequence joins TRBV19 and TRBJ2-3; tentative D call: TRBD2 (6 bases). V was shortened by 5 bases and J by 7 bases, with 19 bases between the two germline ends. This CDR3 has 15 residues. The germline gives CDR1 LNHDA, CDR2 SQIVND (reference sequence). The CDR3 sequence: CASSPLRGRINTQYF. The CDR3 nucleotides are TGTGCCAGTAGTCCCCTCCGGGGGAGAATAAATACGCAGTATTTT.

V is TRBV24-1 and J is TRBJ2-2; TRBD2 is a possible D gene (6 bases). The CDR3 runs to 21 residues. The germline gives CDR1 KGHDR, CDR2 SFDVKD. Trimming took off 4 bases at V and 3 bases at J, with 29 bases between the two ends. The CDR3 spells CATSDSLHGPRRRGYTGELFF. The CDR3 nucleotides read TGTGCCACCAGTGACTCACTTCACGGCCCGAGAAGACGGGGGTACACCGGGGAGCTGTTTTTT.

This chain connects TRBV6-6 to TRBJ1-2, with no clear D. The CDR3 is 13 residues long. Trimming shortened V by 5 bases and J by 0 bases, and 7 bases separated the two germline ends. Germline lookup yields CDR1 MNHNY and CDR2 SVGAGI (reference sequence). This chain's CDR3 is CASSELTNYGYTF. In DNA form, the CDR3 reads TGTGCCAGCAGTGAGCTGACTAACTATGGCTACACCTTC.

This rearrangement joins TRBV30 to TRBJ2-2; D is ambiguous. The germline CDR1 and CDR2 sequences are GTSNPN and SVGIG (reference sequence). The CDR3 covers 12 residues. The germline V and J ends were trimmed by 2 bases and 4 bases, with 5 bases remaining between them. The CDR3 DNA follows: TGTGCCTGGAGTACGGGCACCGGGGAGCTGTTTTTT. It specifies CAWSTGTGELFF.

Concerning this clone itself: In the same sample, other DNA sequences code for this CDR3. The V and J genes are TRBV6-5 and TRBJ1-2; possibly TRBD1 for D (6 bases). The CDR3 runs to 13 residues. The germline V gene encodes CDR1 MNHEY and CDR2 SVGAGI. V lost 6 bases, J lost 0 bases, and 8 bases lay in between. The CDR3 DNA sequence: TGTGCCAGCAGGGACAGTTCTAACTATGGCTACACCTTC. Protein: CASRDSSNYGYTF.

The chain recombines TRBV7-9 with TRBJ2-1; 9 bases are a match to TRBD2. CDR3 length: 16 residues. V lost 3 bases and J lost 3; bases outside the gene matches: 6. The germline CDR1 and CDR2 sequences are SEHNR and FQNEAQ (reference sequence). The CDR3 DNA follows: TGTGCCAGCAGCTTTGGCGGGAGGGCCTTCTACAATGAGCAGTTCTTC. Translating it yields CASSFGGRAFYNEQFF.

This chain connects TRBV19 to TRBJ1-1; 9 nucleotides agree with TRBD1. CDR1 and CDR2 from the germline V gene are LNHDA and SQIVND (reference sequence). J lost 1 base, V lost 5 bases, and 5 bases had no gene match. This CDR3 is built from 15 residues. This chain's CDR3 is CASSPWGQGNTEAFF. Here the CDR3 DNA reads TGTGCCAGTAGTCCCTGGGGACAGGGGAACACTGAAGCTTTCTTT.

The J gene is TRBJ2-7, the V gene TRBV19, with TRBD1 matching 7 bases. The ends lost 5 bases at V and 1 base at J; junction bases unmatched: 5. Germline lookup yields CDR1 LNHDA and CDR2 SQIVND (reference sequence). This CDR3 has 14 amino acids. The CDR3 sequence: CASSGSGGSYEQYF. The CDR3 DNA reads as TGTGCCAGTAGTGGGTCAGGGGGTTCCTACGAGCAGTACTTC.

The chain uses TRBV2 and TRBJ2-3; no firm D call. From germline, CDR1 is SNHLY and CDR2 FYNNEI. Trimming shortened V by 1 base and J by 2 bases, and 4 bases separated the two germline ends. The CDR3 runs 13 residues. The DNA for the CDR3 is TGTGCCAGCAGTGAAGACTCCACAGATACGCAGTATTTT. Its translation is CASSEDSTDTQYF.

This chain uses TRBV5-1 with TRBJ2-5; TRBD1 matches at 7 bases. The CDR3 is made up of 14 amino acids. Germline values: CDR1 SGHRS, CDR2 YFSETQ. Losses at the gene ends were 3 bases for V and 5 bases for J; bases not matched to a gene: 7. CDR3 DNA sequence: TGCGCCAGCAGCTCGGGACAGATTGTTGAGACCCAGTACTTC. Its protein product is CASSSGQIVETQYF.

The chain links TRBV9 to TRBJ2-3; D uncertain. Trimming took off 4 bases at V and 6 bases at J, with 12 bases between the two ends. Looked up from germline, CDR1 is SGDLS and CDR2 is YYNGEE. The CDR3 loop spans 13 amino acids. CDR3 nucleotide sequence: TGTGCCAGCAGCCCCCAGGCCCGGGATACGCAGTATTTT. It translates to CASSPQARDTQYF.

The chain combines TRBV2 with TRBJ1-6; D is unresolved. V lost 2 bases and J 2 bases, leaving 4 bases between the germline ends. Germline V gene sequence: CDR1 SNHLY, CDR2 FYNNEI. This CDR3 has 14 residues. The DNA for the CDR3 is TGTGCCAGCAGTGAACGGGCCTATAATTCACCCCTCCACTTT. Residues: CASSERAYNSPLHF.

The genes are TRBV9 and TRBJ2-2; D is possibly TRBD1 (6 bases). V lost 3 bases and J lost 3, with 12 bases in between. Germline V CDR1 and CDR2: SGDLS, YYNGEE. The CDR3 has 15 amino acids. CDR3 loop: CASSGEGHYTGELFF. The CDR3 region has the DNA TGTGCCAGCAGCGGCGAGGGACACTACACCGGGGAGCTGTTTTTT.

This clone appeared once. The chain employs TRBV24-1 and TRBJ1-2; a possible D gene is TRBD1 (6 bases). Trimming removed 3 bases at V and 3 bases at J, with 13 bases between. The CDR3 extends over 15 amino acids. Germline V CDR1 and CDR2: KGHDR, SFDVKD. The CDR3 nucleotides read TGTGCCACCAGTGATCCATCCAGGGGAGACTATGGCTACACCTTC. Its translation: CATSDPSRGDYGYTF.

The chain has TRBV2 and TRBJ1-3; D is unresolved. The germline gives CDR1 SNHLY, CDR2 FYNNEI. The CDR3 is made up of 13 amino acids. The V end was cut by 9 bases, the J end by 0 bases, with 9 bases between. The CDR3 sequence: CARAGASGNTIYF. As DNA, the CDR3 is TGTGCCAGGGCAGGTGCCTCTGGAAACACCATATATTTT.

V gene TRBV25-1 combines with J gene TRBJ2-7, with D tentatively TRBD1 (7 bases). The length of the CDR3 is 16 residues. The V and J ends lost 4 bases and 3 bases respectively, with 19 bases between them. From germline, CDR1 is MGHDK and CDR2 SYGVNS. Written as DNA, the CDR3 is TGTGCCAGCAGTGCTCTCGTCGGCAGGGGGGACTACGAGCAGTACTTC. Translated, it gives CASSALVGRGDYEQYF.

The chain has TRBV15 and TRBJ2-2; tentatively, D is TRBD2 (5 bases). The CDR3 contains 17 residues. Germline CDR1 reads LNHNV; CDR2 reads YYDKDF (reference sequence). Trimming cost V 1 base and J 1 base, with 13 bases left between them. As DNA, the CDR3 is TGTGCCACCAGCAGAGCAAGGACCGGACTGAACACCGGGGAGCTGTTTTTT. This gives the protein CATSRARTGLNTGELFF. The entire variable domain, with the rest obtained from reference TRBV15 and TRBJ2-2, is as follows: DAMVIQNPRYQVTQFGKPVTLSCSQTLNHNVMYWYQQKSSQAPKLLFHYYDKDFNNEADTPDNFQSRRPNTSFCFLDIRSPGLGDTAMYLCATSRARTGLNTGELFFGEGSRLTVL.

A few counts support this clone. V gene TRBV5-1 combines with J gene TRBJ1-3; 11 bases agree with TRBD1. After removal of 2 bases from V and 3 bases from J, the junction contained 4 bases not matched to a gene. Germline lookup yields CDR1 SGHRS and CDR2 YFSETQ. CDR3 length: 16 amino acids. Here the CDR3 reads CASSFWTGGRGNTIYF. In DNA form, the CDR3 reads TGCGCCAGCAGCTTTTGGACAGGGGGCCGTGGAAACACCATATATTTT.

The chain combines TRBV19 with TRBJ1-1; 9 bases align to TRBD1. Germline V CDR1 and CDR2: LNHDA, SQIVND (reference sequence). The trim removed 3 bases at V and 11 bases at J, leaving 25 bases unmatched. The CDR3 runs 19 residues. CDR3 sequence: CASSMAPGQGRSSKKWAFF. Written as DNA, the CDR3 is TGTGCCAGTAGTATGGCTCCGGGACAGGGACGGAGTAGCAAAAAATGGGCTTTCTTT.

The genes are TRBV2 and TRBJ1-1, with unresolved D. The ends were cut back, 6 bases at V and 4 bases at J, with 15 bases in the middle. The CDR3 loop spans 14 amino acids. The germline CDR1 and CDR2 sequences are SNHLY and FYNNEI. CDR3 coding DNA: TGTGCCAGCAGCTTAGCATGGGGAGTCACTGAAGCTTTCTTT. Protein: CASSLAWGVTEAFF.

Here the CDR3 DNA reads TGCGCCAGCAGCGTACAGGGGAACTCCTACAATGAGCAGTTCTTC. As protein: CASSVQGNSYNEQFF. This rearrangement joins TRBV5-1 to TRBJ2-1, with TRBD1 identical over 7 bases. Germline V gene data show CDR1 as SGHRS and CDR2 as YFSETQ. V was pared by 4 bases and J by 0 bases, with 4 bases of the junction left unmatched. The CDR3 is made up of 15 amino acids.